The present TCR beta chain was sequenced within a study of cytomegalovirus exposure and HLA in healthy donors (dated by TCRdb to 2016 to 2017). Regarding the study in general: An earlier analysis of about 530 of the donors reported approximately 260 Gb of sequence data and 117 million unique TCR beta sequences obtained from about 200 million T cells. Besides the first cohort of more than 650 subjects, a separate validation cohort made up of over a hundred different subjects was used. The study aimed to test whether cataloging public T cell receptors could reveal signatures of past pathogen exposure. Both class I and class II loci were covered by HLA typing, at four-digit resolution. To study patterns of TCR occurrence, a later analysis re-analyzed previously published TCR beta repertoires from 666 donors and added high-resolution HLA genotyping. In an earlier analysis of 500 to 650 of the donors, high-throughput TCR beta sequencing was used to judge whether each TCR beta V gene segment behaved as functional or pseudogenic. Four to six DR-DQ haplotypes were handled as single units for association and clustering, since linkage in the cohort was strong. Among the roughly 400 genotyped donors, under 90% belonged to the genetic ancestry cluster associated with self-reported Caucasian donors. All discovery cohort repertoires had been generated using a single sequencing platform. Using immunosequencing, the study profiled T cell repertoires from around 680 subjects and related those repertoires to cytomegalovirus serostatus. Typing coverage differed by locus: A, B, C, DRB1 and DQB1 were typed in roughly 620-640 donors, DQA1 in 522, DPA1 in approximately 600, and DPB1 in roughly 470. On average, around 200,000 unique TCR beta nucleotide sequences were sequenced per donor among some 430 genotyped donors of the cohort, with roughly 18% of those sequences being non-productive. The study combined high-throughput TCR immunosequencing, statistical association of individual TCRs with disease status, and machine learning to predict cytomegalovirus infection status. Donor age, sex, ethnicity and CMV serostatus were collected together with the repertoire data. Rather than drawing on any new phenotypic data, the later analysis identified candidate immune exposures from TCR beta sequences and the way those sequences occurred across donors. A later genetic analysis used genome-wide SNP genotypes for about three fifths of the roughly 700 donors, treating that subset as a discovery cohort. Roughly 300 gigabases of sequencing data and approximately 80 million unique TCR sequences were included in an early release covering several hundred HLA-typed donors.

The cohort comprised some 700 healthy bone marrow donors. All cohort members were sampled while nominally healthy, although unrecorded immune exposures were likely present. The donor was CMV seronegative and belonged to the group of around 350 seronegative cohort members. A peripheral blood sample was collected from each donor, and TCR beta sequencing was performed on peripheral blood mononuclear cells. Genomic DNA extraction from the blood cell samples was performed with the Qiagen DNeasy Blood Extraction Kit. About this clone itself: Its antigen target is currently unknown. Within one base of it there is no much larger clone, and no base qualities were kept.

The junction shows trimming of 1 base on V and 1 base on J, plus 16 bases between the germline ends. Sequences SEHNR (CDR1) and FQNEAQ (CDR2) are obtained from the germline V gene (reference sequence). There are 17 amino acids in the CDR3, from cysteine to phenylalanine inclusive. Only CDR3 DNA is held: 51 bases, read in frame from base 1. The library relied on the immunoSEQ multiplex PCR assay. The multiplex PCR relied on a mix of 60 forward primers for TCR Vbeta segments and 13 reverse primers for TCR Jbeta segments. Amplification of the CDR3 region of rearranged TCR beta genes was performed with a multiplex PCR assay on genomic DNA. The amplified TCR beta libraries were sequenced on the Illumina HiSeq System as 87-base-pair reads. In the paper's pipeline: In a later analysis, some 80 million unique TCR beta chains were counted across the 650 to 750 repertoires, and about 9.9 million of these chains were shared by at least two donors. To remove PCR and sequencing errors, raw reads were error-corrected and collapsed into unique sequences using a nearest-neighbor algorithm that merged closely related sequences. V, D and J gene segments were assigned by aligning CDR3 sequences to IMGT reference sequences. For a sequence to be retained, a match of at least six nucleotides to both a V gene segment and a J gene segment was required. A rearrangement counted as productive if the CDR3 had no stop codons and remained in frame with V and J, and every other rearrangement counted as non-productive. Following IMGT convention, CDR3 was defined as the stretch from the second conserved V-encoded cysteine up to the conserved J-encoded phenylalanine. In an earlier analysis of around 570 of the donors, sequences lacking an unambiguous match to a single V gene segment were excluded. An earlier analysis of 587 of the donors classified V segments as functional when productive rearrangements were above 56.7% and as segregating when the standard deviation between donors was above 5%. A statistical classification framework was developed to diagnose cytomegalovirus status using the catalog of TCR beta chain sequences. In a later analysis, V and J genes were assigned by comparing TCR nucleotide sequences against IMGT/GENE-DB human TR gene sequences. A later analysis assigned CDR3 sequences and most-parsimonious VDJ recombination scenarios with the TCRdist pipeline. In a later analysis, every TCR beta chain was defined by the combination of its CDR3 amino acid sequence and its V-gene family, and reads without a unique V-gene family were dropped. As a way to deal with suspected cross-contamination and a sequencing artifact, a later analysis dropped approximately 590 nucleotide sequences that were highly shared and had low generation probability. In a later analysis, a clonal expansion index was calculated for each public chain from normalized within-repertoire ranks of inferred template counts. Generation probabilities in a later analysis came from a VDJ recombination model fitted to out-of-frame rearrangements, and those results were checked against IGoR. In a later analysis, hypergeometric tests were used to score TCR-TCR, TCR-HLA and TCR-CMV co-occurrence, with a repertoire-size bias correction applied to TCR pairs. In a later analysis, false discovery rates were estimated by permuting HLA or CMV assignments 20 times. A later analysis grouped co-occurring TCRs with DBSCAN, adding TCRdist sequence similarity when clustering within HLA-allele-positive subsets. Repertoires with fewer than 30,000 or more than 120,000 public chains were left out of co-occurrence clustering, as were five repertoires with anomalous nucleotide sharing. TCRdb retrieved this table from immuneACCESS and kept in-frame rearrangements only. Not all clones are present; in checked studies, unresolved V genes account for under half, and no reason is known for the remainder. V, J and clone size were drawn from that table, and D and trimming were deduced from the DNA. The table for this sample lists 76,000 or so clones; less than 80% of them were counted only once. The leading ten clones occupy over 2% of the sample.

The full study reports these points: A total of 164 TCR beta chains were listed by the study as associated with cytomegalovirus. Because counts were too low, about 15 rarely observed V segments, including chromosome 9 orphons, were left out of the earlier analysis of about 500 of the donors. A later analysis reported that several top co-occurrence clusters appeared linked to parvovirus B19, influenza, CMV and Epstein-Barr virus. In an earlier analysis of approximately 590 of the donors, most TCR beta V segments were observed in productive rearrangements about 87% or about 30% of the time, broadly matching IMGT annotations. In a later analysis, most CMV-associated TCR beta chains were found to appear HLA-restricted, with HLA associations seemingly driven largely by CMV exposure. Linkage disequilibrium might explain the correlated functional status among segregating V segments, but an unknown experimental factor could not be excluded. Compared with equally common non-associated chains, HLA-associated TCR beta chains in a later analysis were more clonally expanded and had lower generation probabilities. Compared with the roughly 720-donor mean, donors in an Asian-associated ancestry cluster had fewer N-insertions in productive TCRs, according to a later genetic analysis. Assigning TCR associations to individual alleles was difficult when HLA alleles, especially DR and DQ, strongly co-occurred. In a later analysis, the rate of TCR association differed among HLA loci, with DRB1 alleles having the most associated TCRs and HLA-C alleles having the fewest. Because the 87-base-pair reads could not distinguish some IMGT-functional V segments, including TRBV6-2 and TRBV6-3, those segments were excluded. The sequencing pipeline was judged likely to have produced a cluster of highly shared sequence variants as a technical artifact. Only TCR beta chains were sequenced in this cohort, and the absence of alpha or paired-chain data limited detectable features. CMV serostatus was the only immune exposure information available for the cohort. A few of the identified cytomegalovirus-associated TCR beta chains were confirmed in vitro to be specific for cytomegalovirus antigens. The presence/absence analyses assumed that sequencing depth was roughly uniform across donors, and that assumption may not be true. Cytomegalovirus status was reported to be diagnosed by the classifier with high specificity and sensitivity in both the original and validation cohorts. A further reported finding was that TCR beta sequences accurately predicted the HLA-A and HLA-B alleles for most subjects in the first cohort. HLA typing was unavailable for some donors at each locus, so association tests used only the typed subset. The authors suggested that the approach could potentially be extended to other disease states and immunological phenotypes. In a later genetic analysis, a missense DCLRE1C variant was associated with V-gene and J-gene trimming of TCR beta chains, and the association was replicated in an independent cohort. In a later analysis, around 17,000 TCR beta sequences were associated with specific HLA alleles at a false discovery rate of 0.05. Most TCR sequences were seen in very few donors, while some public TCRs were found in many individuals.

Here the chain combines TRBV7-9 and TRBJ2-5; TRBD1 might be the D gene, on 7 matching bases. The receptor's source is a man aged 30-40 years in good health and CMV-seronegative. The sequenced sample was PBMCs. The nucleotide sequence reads TGTGCCAGCAGCTTAGTGGGCGGGACAGCAAGCCAAGAGACCCAGTACTTC. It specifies CASSLVGGTASQETQYF.